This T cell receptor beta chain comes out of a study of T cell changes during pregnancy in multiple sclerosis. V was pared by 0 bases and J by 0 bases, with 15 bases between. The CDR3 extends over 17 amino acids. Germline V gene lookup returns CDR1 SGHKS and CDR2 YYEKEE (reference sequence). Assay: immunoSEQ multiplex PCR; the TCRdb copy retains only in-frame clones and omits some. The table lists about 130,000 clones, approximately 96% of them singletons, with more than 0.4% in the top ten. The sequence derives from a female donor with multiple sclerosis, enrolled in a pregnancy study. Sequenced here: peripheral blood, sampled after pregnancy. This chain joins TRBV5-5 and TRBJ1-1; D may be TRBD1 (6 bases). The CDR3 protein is CASSLALLTGLNTEAFF. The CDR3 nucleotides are TGTGCCAGCAGCTTGGCATTACTAACAGGGCTGAACACTGAAGCTTTCTTT.